The source of this TCR beta chain is a study of CD8+CD57+ T cells in acquired aplastic anemia. Whole-study context: Sorted CD4+ and CD8+ cells gave an average of 3.2 ug of DNA. Whole-study findings and limits: Simpson's diversity of CD8+ cells was not significantly different in patients compared with controls. Both patients and controls carried the same twenty-nine CD8+ CDR3 sequences.

Germline V lookup: CDR1 ENHRY, CDR2 SYGVKD. The CDR3 is 15 residues long. This clonotype occurred a few times. Its target is not known. Possible read error: a much larger clone is one base away. For CDR3 and TCR beta VDJ profiling, genomic DNA was the template used. One entry per CDR3 protein results from TCRdb running MiXCR on the reads. The table lists 200,000 to 250,000 distinct CDR3 sequences, over 55% of them singletons. The sequenced material came from sorted CD4+, CD8+, or CD8+CD57+ T cells (not recorded which) from PBMCs. The clonotype was recovered from a human donor in good health. The J gene is TRBJ2-1, the V gene TRBV10-3; TRBD2 aligns across 7 bases. For the CDR3, the DNA is TGTGCCATCACGGGTGGTGGCGGGAGTGATGATGAGCGGTTCTTC. Translation gives CAITGGGGSDDERFF.